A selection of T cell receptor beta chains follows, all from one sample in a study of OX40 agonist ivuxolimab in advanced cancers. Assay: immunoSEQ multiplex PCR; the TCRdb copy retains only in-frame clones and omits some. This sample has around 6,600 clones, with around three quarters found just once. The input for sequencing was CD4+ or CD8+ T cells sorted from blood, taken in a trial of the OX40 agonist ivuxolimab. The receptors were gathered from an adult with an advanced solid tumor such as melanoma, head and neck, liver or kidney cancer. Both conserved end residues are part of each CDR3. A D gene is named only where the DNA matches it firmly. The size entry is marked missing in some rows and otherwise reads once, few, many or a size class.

CDR3: CASSLSLVSGELFF
DNA: TGCGCCAGCAGCTTATCCCTTGTATCCGGGGAGCTGTTTTTT
D: .
size: .
V: TRBV5-1
J: TRBJ2-2

CDR3: CASRTGTGDEDYGYTF
DNA: TGTGCCAGCAGAACCGGGACAGGGGACGAGGACTATGGCTACACCTTC
D: TRBD1
size: .
V: TRBV5-4
J: TRBJ1-2

CDR3: CASSQGDGGLGSPLHF
DNA: TGCGCCAGCAGCCAGGGGGACGGGGGGCTTGGATCACCCCTCCACTTT
D: .
size: once
V: TRBV4-3
J: TRBJ1-6

CDR3: CSVKGQGGWRNTEAFF
DNA: TGCAGCGTTAAAGGACAGGGGGGTTGGCGGAACACTGAAGCTTTCTTT
D: TRBD1
size: .
V: TRBV29-1
J: TRBJ1-1

CDR3: CASSQSAAYSYNEQFF
DNA: TGCGCCAGCAGTCAATCGGCGGCGTACTCCTACAATGAGCAGTTCTTC
D: .
size: .
V: TRBV23-1
J: TRBJ2-1

CDR3: CASSLQGTRYGYTF
DNA: TGTGCCAGCAGCCTACAGGGAACGCGCTATGGCTACACCTTC
D: .
size: .
V: TRBV7-2
J: TRBJ1-2

CDR3: CASSPRGGGYTF
DNA: TGTGCCAGCAGCCCACGGGGGGGTGGCTACACCTTC
D: .
size: .
V: TRBV7-3
J: TRBJ1-2

CDR3: CASSGQYFTDTQYF
DNA: TGTGCCAGCAGTGGACAGTATTTTACAGATACGCAGTATTTT
D: .
size: few
V: TRBV28
J: TRBJ2-3

CDR3: CASSPRTSSNEQFF
DNA: TGTGCCAGCAGCCCCCGGACTAGCAGCAATGAGCAGTTCTTC
D: TRBD2
size: once
V: TRBV28
J: TRBJ2-1

CDR3: CATSRDRAPKTEAFF
DNA: TGTGCCACCAGCAGAGATAGGGCTCCGAAAACTGAAGCTTTCTTT
D: .
size: .
V: TRBV15
J: TRBJ1-1

CDR3: CASSPGGAQETQYF
DNA: TGTGCCAGCTCACCAGGCGGGGCCCAAGAGACCCAGTACTTC
D: .
size: .
V: TRBV18
J: TRBJ2-5

CDR3: CASSLNPTVYGYTF
DNA: TGCGCCAGCAGCTTGAACCCGACAGTGTATGGCTACACCTTC
D: .
size: .
V: TRBV5-1
J: TRBJ1-2

CDR3: CASSDALTSGRDEQFF
DNA: TGTGCCAGCAGCGATGCCTTGACTAGCGGGAGGGATGAGCAGTTCTTC
D: TRBD2
size: .
V: TRBV9
J: TRBJ2-1

CDR3: CASSLGASYNEQFF
DNA: TGTGCCAGCAGTTTGGGGGCCTCCTACAATGAGCAGTTCTTC
D: .
size: .
V: TRBV27
J: TRBJ2-1

CDR3: CASSSGQGSTEAFF
DNA: TGTGCCAGCAGCTCAGGACAGGGCAGCACTGAAGCTTTCTTT
D: TRBD1
size: .
V: TRBV7-9
J: TRBJ1-1

CDR3: CASTYRSGIQYF
DNA: TGTGCCAGCACCTACAGGTCGGGGATCCAGTACTTC
D: .
size: few
V: TRBV5-4
J: TRBJ2-5

CDR3: CAFSDFTGELFF
DNA: TGTGCCTTCTCGGACTTCACCGGGGAGCTGTTTTTT
D: .
size: once
V: TRBV30
J: TRBJ2-2

CDR3: CASSEWRGGNTIYF
DNA: TGTGCCAGCAGTGAATGGAGGGGGGGAAACACCATATATTTT
D: .
size: many
V: TRBV2
J: TRBJ1-3

CDR3: CASSVTGRSNYGYTF
DNA: TGTGCCAGCAGCGTGACAGGGCGATCTAACTATGGCTACACCTTC
D: TRBD1
size: few
V: TRBV9
J: TRBJ1-2

CDR3: CASRGQGDQPQHF
DNA: TGTGCCAGCAGGGGGCAGGGCGATCAGCCCCAGCATTTT
D: .
size: .
V: TRBV28
J: TRBJ1-5

CDR3: CASSVFRRHDNSPLHF
DNA: TGTGCCAGCAGTGTTTTCCGGAGACACGATAATTCACCCCTCCACTTT
D: .
size: .
V: TRBV28
J: TRBJ1-6

CDR3: CASTINSLTTEAFF
DNA: TGTGCCAGCACCATTAACAGCTTAACGACTGAAGCTTTCTTT
D: .
size: .
V: TRBV27
J: TRBJ1-1

CDR3: CASSYRIIVDGYTF
DNA: TGTGCCAGCAGTTACAGGATTATCGTAGATGGCTACACCTTC
D: .
size: .
V: TRBV6-5
J: TRBJ1-2

CDR3: CASSLSRAGLNEKLFF
DNA: TGTGCCAGCAGCTTATCTAGGGCGGGGTTGAATGAAAAACTGTTTTTT
D: .
size: once
V: TRBV7-2
J: TRBJ1-4

CDR3: CASSTLPGAQYF
DNA: TGTGCCAGCAGCACCCTACCCGGGGCCCAGTACTTC
D: .
size: .
V: TRBV13
J: TRBJ2-5

CDR3: CASSLDPRGLNTEAFF
DNA: TGTGCCAGCAGCTTAGACCCCCGGGGGCTGAACACTGAAGCTTTCTTT
D: .
size: once
V: TRBV11-2
J: TRBJ1-1

CDR3: CASSMGQGDTGELFF
DNA: TGTGCCAGCAGTATGGGACAGGGGGACACCGGGGAGCTGTTTTTT
D: TRBD1
size: few
V: TRBV6-5
J: TRBJ2-2

CDR3: CASSEEGDRASEQFF
DNA: TGTGCCAGCAGTGAAGAAGGGGACAGGGCAAGTGAGCAGTTCTTC
D: TRBD1
size: .
V: TRBV2
J: TRBJ2-1

CDR3: CASSWTSSRTDTQYF
DNA: TGTGCCAGCAGTTGGACGTCGTCCCGAACAGATACGCAGTATTTT
D: .
size: few
V: TRBV27
J: TRBJ2-3

CDR3: CAISPGGDGYTF
DNA: TGTGCCATCAGTCCAGGCGGAGATGGCTACACCTTC
D: .
size: .
V: TRBV10-3
J: TRBJ1-2

CDR3: CASSYTGELFF
DNA: TGTGCCAGCAGCTACACCGGGGAGCTGTTTTTT
D: .
size: .
V: TRBV7-8
J: TRBJ2-2

CDR3: CASSSRAVSSYNEQFF
DNA: TGTGCCAGCAGTTCCCGGGCAGTAAGCTCCTACAATGAGCAGTTCTTC
D: .
size: .
V: TRBV7-9
J: TRBJ2-1

CDR3: CASSYLTRTVADTQYF
DNA: TGTGCCAGCAGCTACCTGACTAGGACGGTCGCAGATACGCAGTATTTT
D: .
size: few
V: TRBV7-8
J: TRBJ2-3

CDR3: CASSSRLAGGEFF
DNA: TGTGCCAGCAGCTCCAGACTAGCGGGAGGGGAGTTCTTC
D: TRBD2
size: .
V: TRBV27
J: TRBJ2-1

CDR3: CASSSGSGGPANYGYTF
DNA: TGTGCCAGCAGCTCCGGTTCCGGGGGGCCGGCTAACTATGGCTACACCTTC
D: .
size: .
V: TRBV7-9
J: TRBJ1-2

CDR3: CASSRAGLAFF
DNA: TGTGCCAGCAGCCGGGCAGGGTTGGCTTTCTTT
D: .
size: many
V: TRBV5-6
J: TRBJ1-1

CDR3: CASSHGEVGDRRGYTF
DNA: TGCGCCAGCAGCCACGGAGAGGTAGGGGACCGGCGGGGCTACACCTTC
D: .
size: .
V: TRBV4-3
J: TRBJ1-2

CDR3: CASGEVTGWYEQYF
DNA: TGTGCCAGCGGAGAAGTTACAGGGTGGTACGAGCAGTACTTC
D: .
size: once
V: TRBV18
J: TRBJ2-7

CDR3: CASSLVPYEQYF
DNA: TGTGCCAGCAGCTTAGTCCCTTACGAGCAGTACTTC
D: .
size: .
V: TRBV7-9
J: TRBJ2-7

CDR3: CSATVNTEAFF
DNA: TGCAGTGCCACAGTGAACACTGAAGCTTTCTTT
D: .
size: medium-sized
V: TRBV20-1
J: TRBJ1-1

CDR3: CASSLAVNQPQHF
DNA: TGTGCCAGCAGCTTAGCCGTAAATCAGCCCCAGCATTTT
D: .
size: .
V: TRBV11-2
J: TRBJ1-5

CDR3: CASSYSKPGRGQPQHF
DNA: TGTGCCAGCAGTTACTCGAAACCCGGAAGGGGTCAGCCCCAGCATTTT
D: .
size: few
V: TRBV6-5
J: TRBJ1-5

CDR3: CASSGGDTQYF
DNA: TGTGCCAGCAGCGGAGGAGATACGCAGTATTTT
D: .
size: .
V: TRBV7-3
J: TRBJ2-3

CDR3: CASSLGRVGNSPLHF
DNA: TGTGCCAGCAGCTTGGGGAGGGTAGGTAATTCACCCCTCCACTTT
D: .
size: few
V: TRBV13
J: TRBJ1-6

CDR3: CASSLGPRNEQFF
DNA: TGTGCCAGCAGCTTGGGCCCCCGGAATGAGCAGTTCTTC
D: .
size: .
V: TRBV5-6
J: TRBJ2-1

CDR3: CASSSLQGPLWEQYF
DNA: TGCGCCAGCAGCTCCCTGCAGGGGCCACTTTGGGAGCAGTACTTC
D: .
size: .
V: TRBV5-1
J: TRBJ2-7

CDR3: CASSSGQPEAFF
DNA: TGTGCCAGCAGCAGCGGACAGCCAGAAGCTTTCTTT
D: .
size: few
V: TRBV7-2
J: TRBJ1-1

CDR3: CASSDGTGDWADYGYTF
DNA: TGTGCCAGCAGTGATGGCACAGGGGACTGGGCAGACTATGGCTACACCTTC
D: TRBD1
size: few
V: TRBV2
J: TRBJ1-2

CDR3: CASSPSGGSGRGYEQYF
DNA: TGTGCCAGCAGCCCTTCGGGGGGTAGCGGGAGAGGTTACGAGCAGTACTTC
D: TRBD2
size: .
V: TRBV5-6
J: TRBJ2-7

CDR3: CASSEWGGWSYTF
DNA: TGTGCCAGCAGTGAATGGGGGGGCTGGAGCTACACCTTC
D: .
size: .
V: TRBV25-1
J: TRBJ1-2

CDR3: CASSQDYPGATASYNSPLHF
DNA: TGCGCCAGCAGCCAAGACTATCCCGGGGCCACAGCCTCCTATAATTCACCCCTCCACTTT
D: .
size: .
V: TRBV4-1
J: TRBJ1-6

CDR3: CASSPGQGRGYTF
DNA: TGTGCCAGCAGCCCTGGACAGGGTAGAGGCTACACCTTC
D: TRBD1
size: few
V: TRBV9
J: TRBJ1-2

CDR3: CASRARLNTEAFF
DNA: TGTGCCAGCAGGGCCAGACTGAACACTGAAGCTTTCTTT
D: .
size: .
V: TRBV2
J: TRBJ1-1

CDR3: CASSNIPGLAGEGGTDTQYF
DNA: TGCGCCAGCAGCAATATACCGGGACTAGCGGGAGAGGGGGGCACAGATACGCAGTATTTT
D: TRBD2
size: .
V: TRBV4-3
J: TRBJ2-3

CDR3: CASSSRGVNQPQHF
DNA: TGTGCCAGCAGTTCAAGAGGGGTCAATCAGCCCCAGCATTTT
D: .
size: .
V: TRBV6-5
J: TRBJ1-5

CDR3: CASSFQGYDNSPLHF
DNA: TGTGCCAGCAGCTTTCAAGGATATGATAATTCACCCCTCCACTTT
D: .
size: .
V: TRBV5-5
J: TRBJ1-6

CDR3: CASSPHGVRETQYF
DNA: TGTGCCAGCAGCCCCCACGGTGTACGGGAGACCCAGTACTTC
D: .
size: .
V: TRBV7-9
J: TRBJ2-5

CDR3: CASSLGQGVDYYGYTF
DNA: TGTGCCAGCAGCTTAGGTCAGGGGGTTGACTACTATGGCTACACCTTC
D: TRBD1
size: .
V: TRBV7-6
J: TRBJ1-2

CDR3: CASSFPGKVGTDTQYF
DNA: TGTGCCAGCAGTTTTCCCGGGAAGGTTGGAACAGATACGCAGTATTTT
D: .
size: .
V: TRBV28
J: TRBJ2-3